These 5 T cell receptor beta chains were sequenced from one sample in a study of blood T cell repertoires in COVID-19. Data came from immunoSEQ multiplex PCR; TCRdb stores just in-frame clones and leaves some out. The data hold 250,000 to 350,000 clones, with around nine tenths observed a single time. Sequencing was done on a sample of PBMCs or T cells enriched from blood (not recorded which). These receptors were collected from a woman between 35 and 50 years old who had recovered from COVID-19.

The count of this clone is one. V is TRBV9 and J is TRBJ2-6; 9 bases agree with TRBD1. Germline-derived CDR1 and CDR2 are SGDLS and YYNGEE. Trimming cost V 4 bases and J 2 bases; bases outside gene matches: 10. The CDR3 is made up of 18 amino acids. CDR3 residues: CASSPRDREAPGANVLTF. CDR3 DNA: TGTGCCAGCAGCCCACGGGACAGGGAGGCACCTGGGGCCAACGTCCTGACTTTC. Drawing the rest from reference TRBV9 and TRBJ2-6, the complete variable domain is DSGVTQTPKHLITATGQRVTLRCSPRSGDLSVYWYQQSLDQGLQFLIQYYNGEERAKGNILERFSAQQFPDLHSELNLSSLELGDSALYFCASSPRDREAPGANVLTFGAGSRLTVL.

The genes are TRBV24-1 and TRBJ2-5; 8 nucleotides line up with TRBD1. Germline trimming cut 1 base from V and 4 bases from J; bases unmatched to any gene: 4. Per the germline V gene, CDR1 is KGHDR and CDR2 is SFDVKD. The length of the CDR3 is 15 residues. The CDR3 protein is CATSDFGQGRETQYF. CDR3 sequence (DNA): TGTGCCACCAGTGATTTTGGACAGGGAAGAGAGACCCAGTACTTC.

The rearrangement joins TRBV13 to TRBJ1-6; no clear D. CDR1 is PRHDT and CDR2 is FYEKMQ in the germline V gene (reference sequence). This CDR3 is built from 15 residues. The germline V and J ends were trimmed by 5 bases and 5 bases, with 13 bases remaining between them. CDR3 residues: CASSSSANHNSPLHF. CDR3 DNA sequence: TGTGCCAGCAGCAGTTCAGCGAATCATAATTCACCCCTCCACTTT.

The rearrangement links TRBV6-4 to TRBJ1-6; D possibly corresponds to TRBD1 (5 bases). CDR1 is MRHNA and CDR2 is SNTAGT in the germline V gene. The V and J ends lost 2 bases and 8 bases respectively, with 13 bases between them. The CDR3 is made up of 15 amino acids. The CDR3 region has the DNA TGTGCCAGCAGTGACACCGGAGGGGCCCATTCACCCCTCCACTTT. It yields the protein CASSDTGGAHSPLHF.

Here the CDR3 reads CATSKTSGGMNEQFF. DNA of the CDR3: TGTGCCACCAGTAAGACTAGCGGGGGTATGAATGAGCAGTTCTTC. The rearrangement links TRBV24-1 to TRBJ2-1, with TRBD2 identical over 12 bases. V was clipped by 6 bases and J by 7 bases; unmatched bases: 6. Germline V gives CDR1 KGHDR, CDR2 SFDVKD. The CDR3 is 15 residues long.